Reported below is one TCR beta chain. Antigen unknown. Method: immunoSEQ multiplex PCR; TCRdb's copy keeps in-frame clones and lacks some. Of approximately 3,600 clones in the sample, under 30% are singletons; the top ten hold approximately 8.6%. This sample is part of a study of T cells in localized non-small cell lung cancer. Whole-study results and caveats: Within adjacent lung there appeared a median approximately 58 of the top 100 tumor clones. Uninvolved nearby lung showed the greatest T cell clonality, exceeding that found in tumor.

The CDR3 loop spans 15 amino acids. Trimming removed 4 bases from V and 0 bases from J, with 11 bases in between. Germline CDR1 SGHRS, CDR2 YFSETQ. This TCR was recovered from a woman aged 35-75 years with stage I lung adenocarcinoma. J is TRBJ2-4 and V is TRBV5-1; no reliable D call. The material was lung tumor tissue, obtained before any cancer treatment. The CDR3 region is CASSPLNLAKNIQYF. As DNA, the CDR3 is TGCGCCAGCAGCCCCCTAAATCTAGCCAAAAACATTCAGTACTTC.